The T cell receptor (beta chain) described here comes from a study of shared clonotypes between healthy human individuals. Study-wide results and caveats: Non-shared clonotypes had lower generation probabilities than clonotypes shared by all four sorted-subset donors. Few donors limited the genetic and exposure-history diversity represented. Even with large depth, rarefaction showed that sorted-subset sequencing was incomplete.

The assay was immunoSEQ multiplex PCR, and TCRdb's table has in-frame clones only and misses some. The sample includes 550,000 to 750,000 clones, roughly nine tenths of them seen just once. On this clone itself: Its antigen is unidentified.

Per germline, CDR1 LNHNV and CDR2 YYDKDF (reference sequence). The CDR3 covers 23 residues. With 0 bases removed from V and 3 bases from J, the gap between germline ends came to 33 bases. Naivety among CD8 cells was defined by CD45RO negativity and positive CCR7 selection, thereby excluding terminally differentiated effector memory CD45RA+ cells. V is TRBV15 and J is TRBJ1-5; perhaps TRBD1 as D (6 bases). Input material: naive CD8+ T cells sorted from blood. This receptor was taken from a man aged 30 to 39 in good health. CDR3 DNA: TGTGCCACCAGCAGAGATATTGGGTTTGCGGACAGACCAAACCCCGGGGTCAATCAGCCCCAGCATTTT. It translates to CATSRDIGFADRPNPGVNQPQHF.